This T cell receptor (beta chain) came from a study of blood T cells in healthy people across ages. General study findings and limits: Naive T cell percentage strongly correlated with TCR beta diversity.

Together with a sample-barcoded 5' primer, a J-beta primer mix was included in a second PCR lasting about 6 to 11 cycles. TCRdb itself ran the 5' RACE reads through MiXCR, one entry per CDR3 protein. The repertoire has roughly 1.4 million distinct CDR3 sequences, approximately 59% of them found once; the top ten carry more than 6%. Points on this clonotype: Its target is not known.

Between the trimmed V and J ends, which lost 6 bases and 5 bases, there was a span of 18 bases. CDR3 length: 15 amino acids. Germline values: CDR1 LGHNA, CDR2 YSLEER. The source of this sequence is a man between 18 and 29 years old in good health. The chain couples TRBV4-3 to TRBJ2-3; D is possibly TRBD1 or TRBD2 (6 bases each). The sample comprised blood. CDR3 sequence: CASSAWGDTLDTQYF. CDR3 sequence (DNA): TGCGCCAGCAGTGCATGGGGGGACACCCTAGATACGCAGTATTTT.